This T cell receptor (beta chain) is drawn from a study of blood T cells in healthy people across ages. Alongside a J-beta primer mix, a sample-barcoded 5' primer served in a second PCR lasting roughly 7 to 11 cycles. One entry per CDR3 protein, called by TCRdb with MiXCR from the 5' RACE reads. The sample includes about 1.5 million distinct CDR3 sequences, approximately 42% of them seen just once. Trimming at V came to 1 base and at J to 5 bases, leaving 7 bases not matched to a gene. The CDR3 sequence is 15 residues long. Germline-derived CDR1 and CDR2 are LGHNA and YSLEER. RNA extraction gave at least 5.5 micrograms of total RNA per sample.

The TCR comes from a young woman in good health. The sample was blood. The chain couples TRBV4-3 to TRBJ2-7, with TRBD2 matching 8 bases. The chain's CDR3 is CASSQVSGGPHEQYF. CDR3 bases: TGCGCCAGCAGCCAAGTAAGCGGGGGTCCCCACGAGCAGTACTTC.